This TCR beta chain was obtained from a study of cytomegalovirus exposure and HLA in healthy donors (dated by TCRdb to 2015 to 2018). About the investigation overall: The 500 to 700 repertoires of the first cohort and the roughly 110 validation repertoires were produced on the same platform, according to a later analysis. The study aimed to test whether signatures of past pathogen exposure could be identified by cataloging public T cell receptors. Besides the first cohort of 666 subjects, a separate validation cohort made up of 120 or so different subjects was used. To predict cytomegalovirus infection status, the study brought together high-throughput TCR immunosequencing, statistical association of individual TCRs with disease status, and machine learning.

With respect to this clone: No antigen is known for it. No much larger clonotype is one base removed from it; base qualities were not supplied.

Sequences SGHTS (CDR1) and YDEGEE (CDR2) are obtained from the germline V gene. V drops 4 bases and J drops 4 bases, leaving 14 bases in between. The CDR3, cysteine through phenylalanine, is 14 amino acids long. Only the CDR3 DNA stays, 42 bases, in frame from base 1. The donors belonged to the validation cohort of over a hundred subjects, which was separate from the 666-subject first cohort. The receptor library was made with the immunoSEQ multiplex PCR assay. The paper's data handling went like this. To diagnose cytomegalovirus status from the catalog of TCR beta chain sequences, a statistical classification framework was built. TCRdb took this table from immuneACCESS and kept in-frame rearrangements with V and J called. Such tables lack part of the clones; where checked against another copy, unresolved V genes explain under half of the gap, and the rest is unexplained. The V and J calls and clone size were taken over from that table, and D and trimming were inferred from the DNA. The sample includes about 160,000 clones, with 91% observed a single time. The top ten clonotypes cover roughly 3% of the sample.

Overall results and qualifications from the work: According to the authors, the approach could potentially be generalized to other disease states and immunological phenotypes. In both the original and validation cohorts, the classifier was reported to diagnose cytomegalovirus status with high specificity and sensitivity. A later analysis lacked HLA typing for the validation cohort, so it scored co-occurrence in that cohort across all 110 or so repertoires. In the study, around 150 TCR beta chains were listed as associated with cytomegalovirus. Three of the identified cytomegalovirus-associated TCR beta chains were confirmed in vitro to be specific for cytomegalovirus antigens. Subsequent analysis determined that TCRs grouped into clusters in the first cohort also showed a tendency toward co-occurrence across the roughly 120 validation repertoires, and approximately 93% of cluster scores exceeded 0. Across donors, most TCR sequences were observed very rarely, whereas some public TCRs were present in many individuals.

The receptor was isolated from a woman younger than 35 in good health and CMV-seropositive. Recombination connected TRBV5-8 to TRBJ1-2; tentative D gene TRBD1, with 5 bases matching. Sequencing input: PBMCs. This receptor carries the CDR3 CASSGRGPVYGYTF. The sequence in DNA is TGTGCCAGCAGCGGGCGGGGCCCTGTCTATGGCTACACCTTC. With all but the CDR3 taken from the reference TRBV5-8 and TRBJ1-2 genes, the full variable domain is: EAGVTQSPTHLIKTRGQQATLRCSPISGHTSVYWYQQALGLGLQFLLWYDEGEERNRGNFPPRFSGRQFPNYSSELNVNALELEDSALYLCASSGRGPVYGYTFGSGTRLTVV.